This T cell receptor beta chain was sequenced in a study of sequential checkpoint blockade in melanoma. Study at large: Both treatment sequences were followed by maintenance nivolumab.

TCRdb's copy holds only in-frame clones and misses some; the assay was immunoSEQ multiplex PCR. The data hold 3,500 to 4,500 clones, with roughly 45% observed a single time. This sample's treatment: randomized to nivolumab then ipilimumab (arm A) or the reverse (arm B). None of the patients previously received DNA-damaging chemotherapy. Sorted cells were live CD3+CD8+, lacking CD19 and CD56, from PBMCs. This CDR3 has 15 residues. Trimming removed 7 bases at V and 1 base at J, with 14 bases between. CDR1 MNHNY and CDR2 SVGAGI come from the germline V gene (reference sequence). This TCR was recovered from a human donor with melanoma. This specimen consisted of CD8+ T cells sorted from blood (inferred from file names), obtained from a patient given nivolumab and ipilimumab in sequence. The chain uses TRBV6-6 and TRBJ1-5; D call uncertain. CDR3 coding DNA: TGTGCCAGCATCTACGGCGGGGTAAGCAATCAGCCCCAGCATTTT. Its translation is CASIYGGVSNQPQHF.